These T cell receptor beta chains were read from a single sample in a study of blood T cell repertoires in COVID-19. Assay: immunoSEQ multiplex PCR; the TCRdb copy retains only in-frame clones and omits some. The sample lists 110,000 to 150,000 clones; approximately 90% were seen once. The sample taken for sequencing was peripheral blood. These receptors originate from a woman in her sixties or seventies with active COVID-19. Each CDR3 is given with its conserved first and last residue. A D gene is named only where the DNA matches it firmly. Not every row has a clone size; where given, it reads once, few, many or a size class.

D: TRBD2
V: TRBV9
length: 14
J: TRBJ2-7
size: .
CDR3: CASSVLAGVGEQYF
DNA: TGTGCCAGCAGCGTACTAGCGGGAGTGGGTGAGCAGTACTTC

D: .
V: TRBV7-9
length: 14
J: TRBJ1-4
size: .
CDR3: CASSLAVGVGKLFF
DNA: TGTGCCAGCAGCTTAGCCGTAGGGGTCGGAAAACTGTTTTTT

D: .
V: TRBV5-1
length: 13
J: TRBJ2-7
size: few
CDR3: CASSFGVTYEQYF
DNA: TGCGCCAGCAGCTTCGGTGTAACCTACGAGCAGTACTTC

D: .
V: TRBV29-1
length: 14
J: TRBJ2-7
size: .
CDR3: CSVSLAVSSYEQYF
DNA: TGCAGCGTTTCCTTAGCGGTGAGCTCCTACGAGCAGTACTTC

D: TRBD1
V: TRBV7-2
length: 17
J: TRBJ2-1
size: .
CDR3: CASSRRQTGYLDNEQFF
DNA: TGTGCCAGCAGCAGACGGCAGACAGGGTACCTAGACAATGAGCAGTTCTTC

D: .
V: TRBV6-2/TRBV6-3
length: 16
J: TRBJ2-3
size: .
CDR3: CASSYSASANTDTQYF
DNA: TGTGCCAGCAGTTACTCAGCTAGCGCAAACACAGATACGCAGTATTTT

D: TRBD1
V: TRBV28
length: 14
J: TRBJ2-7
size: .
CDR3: CASTRQGRSYEQYF
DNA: TGTGCCAGCACAAGACAGGGACGGTCCTACGAGCAGTACTTC

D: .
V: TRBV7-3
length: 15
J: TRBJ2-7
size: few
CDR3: CASSLLAESSYEQYF
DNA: TGTGCCAGCAGCTTACTAGCTGAAAGCTCCTACGAGCAGTACTTC

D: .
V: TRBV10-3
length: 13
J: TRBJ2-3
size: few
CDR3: CAIRPNGGDTQYF
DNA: TGTGCCATCAGACCCAACGGGGGAGATACGCAGTATTTT

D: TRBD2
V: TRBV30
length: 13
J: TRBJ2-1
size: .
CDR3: CAWSVASGREQFF
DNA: TGTGCCTGGAGTGTGGCTAGCGGGAGGGAGCAGTTCTTC

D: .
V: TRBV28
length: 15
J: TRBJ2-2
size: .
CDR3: CASCETAPNTGELFF
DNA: TGTGCCAGCTGCGAAACAGCCCCGAACACCGGGGAGCTGTTTTTT

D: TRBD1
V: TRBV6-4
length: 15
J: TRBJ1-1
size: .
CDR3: CASSDTGTGSVGAFF
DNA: TGTGCCAGCAGTGACACCGGGACAGGATCGGTCGGGGCTTTCTTT

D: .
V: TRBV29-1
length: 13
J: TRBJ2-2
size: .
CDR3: CSGGHTNTGELFF
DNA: TGCAGCGGGGGACATACGAACACCGGGGAGCTGTTTTTT

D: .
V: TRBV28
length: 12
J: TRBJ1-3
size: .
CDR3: CASSRSRGTIYF
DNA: TGTGCCAGCAGCCGCTCCCGAGGCACCATATATTTT

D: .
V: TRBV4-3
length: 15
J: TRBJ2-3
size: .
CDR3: CASSQDQVVRDTQYF
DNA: TGCGCCAGCAGCCAAGATCAGGTTGTCAGGGATACGCAGTATTTT

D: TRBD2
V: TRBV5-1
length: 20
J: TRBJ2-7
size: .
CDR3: CASSLLGPGTSGLSSYEQYF
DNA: TGCGCCAGCAGTCTGCTAGGTCCCGGGACTAGCGGGCTGAGCTCCTACGAGCAGTACTTC

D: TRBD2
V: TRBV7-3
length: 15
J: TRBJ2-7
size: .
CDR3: CASSLTGTSSYEQYF
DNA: TGTGCCAGCAGCTTAACCGGGACTAGCTCCTACGAGCAGTACTTC

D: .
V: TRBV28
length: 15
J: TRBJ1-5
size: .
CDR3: CASSPPDSPNQPQHF
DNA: TGTGCCAGCAGCCCACCGGACAGTCCCAATCAGCCCCAGCATTTT

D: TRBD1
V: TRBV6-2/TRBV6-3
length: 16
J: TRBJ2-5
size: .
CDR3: CASSYPARGGRETQYF
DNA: TGTGCCAGCAGTTACCCGGCGCGAGGGGGCCGAGAGACCCAGTACTTC

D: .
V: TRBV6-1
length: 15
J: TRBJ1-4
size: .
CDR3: CASSEKRGANEKLFF
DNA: TGTGCCAGCAGTGAAAAGCGGGGGGCTAATGAAAAACTGTTTTTT

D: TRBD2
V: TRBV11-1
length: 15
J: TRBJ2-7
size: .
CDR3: CASRRLAGVGAEQYF
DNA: TGTGCCAGCAGGCGACTAGCGGGAGTGGGGGCCGAGCAGTACTTC

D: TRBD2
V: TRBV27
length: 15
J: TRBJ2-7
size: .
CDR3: CASSRPSGSDYEQYF
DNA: TGTGCCAGCAGTCGACCTAGCGGGAGCGACTACGAGCAGTACTTC

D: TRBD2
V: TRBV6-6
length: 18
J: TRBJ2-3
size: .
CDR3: CASSPPWGLAGPTDTQYF
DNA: TGTGCCAGCAGTCCACCTTGGGGACTAGCGGGTCCCACAGATACGCAGTATTTT

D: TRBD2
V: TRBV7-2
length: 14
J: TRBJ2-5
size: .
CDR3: CASSLVREGETQYF
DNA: TGTGCCAGCAGCTTAGTGCGGGAGGGGGAGACCCAGTACTTC

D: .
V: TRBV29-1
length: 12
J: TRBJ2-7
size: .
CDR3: CSVMDSLYEQYF
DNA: TGCAGCGTCATGGACAGTCTCTACGAGCAGTACTTC